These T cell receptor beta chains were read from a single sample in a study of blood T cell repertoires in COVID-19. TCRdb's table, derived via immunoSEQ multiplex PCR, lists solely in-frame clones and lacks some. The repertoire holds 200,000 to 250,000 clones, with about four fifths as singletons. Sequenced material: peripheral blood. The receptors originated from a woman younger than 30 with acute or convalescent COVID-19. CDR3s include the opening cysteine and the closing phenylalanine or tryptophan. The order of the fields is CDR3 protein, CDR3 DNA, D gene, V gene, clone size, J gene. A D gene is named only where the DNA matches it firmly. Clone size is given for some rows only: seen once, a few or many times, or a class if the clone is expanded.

CASSQTSGQRNSPLHF TGCGCCAGCAGCCAAACCTCCGGACAGCGAAATTCACCCCTCCACTTT NA TRBV5-1 once TRBJ1-6
CASSFDRVNEQFF TGTGCCAGCAGCTTCGACCGGGTCAATGAGCAGTTCTTC NA TRBV7-2 NA TRBJ2-1
CASSISTAGELFF TGTGCCAGCAGCATTTCCACAGCCGGGGAGCTGTTTTTT NA TRBV11-2 NA TRBJ2-2
CASSLLAGGSLETQYF TGTGCCAGCAGTCTATTAGCGGGAGGGTCACTGGAGACCCAGTACTTC TRBD2 TRBV2 many TRBJ2-5
CAWRAGLNTEAFF TGTGCCTGGAGGGCGGGTTTGAACACTGAAGCTTTCTTT NA TRBV30 NA TRBJ1-1
CASSFGDRAQETQYF TGTGCCAGCAGTTTCGGGGACAGGGCGCAGGAGACCCAGTACTTC TRBD1 TRBV6-6 NA TRBJ2-5
CASSYSAGFSYNEQFF TGTGCCAGCAGTTACTCGGCAGGTTTCTCCTACAATGAGCAGTTCTTC NA TRBV6-6 NA TRBJ2-1
CASTSGTGAEGYGYTF TGCGCCAGCACGTCCGGGACAGGGGCCGAAGGCTATGGCTACACCTTC TRBD1 TRBV10-1 NA TRBJ1-2
CASSSGQTSEQYF TGCGCCAGCAGCTCCGGACAGACGTCCGAGCAGTACTTC NA TRBV5-1 NA TRBJ2-7
CASSLGGTDRGGFYGYTF TGTGCCAGCAGCTTAGGGGGAACAGACAGGGGAGGGTTCTATGGCTACACCTTC TRBD1 TRBV7-2 NA TRBJ1-2
CSVGGGYTF TGCAGCGTTGGAGGTGGCTACACCTTC NA TRBV29-1 NA TRBJ1-2
CASSPVWGPNTEAFF TGTGCCAGCTCACCTGTCTGGGGGCCGAACACTGAAGCTTTCTTT NA TRBV18 NA TRBJ1-1
CASKYGQFNEKLFF TGTGCCAGCAAATACGGACAGTTCAATGAAAAACTGTTTTTT NA TRBV6-5 NA TRBJ1-4
CSVGQGGLEAFF TGCAGCGTCGGACAGGGAGGCTTAGAAGCTTTCTTT TRBD1 TRBV29-1 few TRBJ1-1
CATSETGTGAQYEQYF TGTGCCACCAGTGAGACCGGGACAGGGGCTCAGTACGAGCAGTACTTC TRBD1 TRBV24-1 NA TRBJ2-7
CASSVGGASGSEQYF TGTGCCAGCAGCGTAGGAGGGGCTAGCGGGAGCGAGCAGTACTTC TRBD2 TRBV9 NA TRBJ2-7
CASSGTSGGYNEQFF TGTGCCAGCAGCGGGACTAGCGGGGGATACAATGAGCAGTTCTTC TRBD2 TRBV7-2 NA TRBJ2-1
CASSVGAEGTEAFF TGTGCCAGCAGCGTAGGGGCAGAGGGCACTGAAGCTTTCTTT NA TRBV9 NA TRBJ1-1
CASSLQGASYNEQFF TGCGCCAGCAGTCTACAGGGGGCAAGCTACAATGAGCAGTTCTTC TRBD1 TRBV10-2 NA TRBJ2-1
CASSSLGEGWNSPLHF TGTGCCAGCAGCTCCCTCGGGGAAGGGTGGAATTCACCCCTCCACTTT NA TRBV7-2 few TRBJ1-6
CASSYGSQGSEAFF TGTGCCAGCAGTTACGGTTCACAGGGGTCTGAAGCTTTCTTT TRBD1 TRBV6-5 NA TRBJ1-1
CASSSQGANTEAFF TGTGCCAGCAGTTCACAGGGAGCGAACACTGAAGCTTTCTTT NA TRBV6-5 NA TRBJ1-1
CASSPRTSLVTDTQYF TGTGCCAGCAGCCCCCGGACTAGCTTAGTCACAGATACGCAGTATTTT TRBD2 TRBV7-2 NA TRBJ2-3
CASSQETGRNQPQHF TGTGCCAGCAGCCAAGAAACAGGACGCAATCAGCCCCAGCATTTT NA TRBV3-1/TRBV3-2 NA TRBJ1-5
CASSPASGPGELFF TGTGCCAGCTCACCTGCTAGCGGACCCGGGGAGCTGTTTTTT TRBD2 TRBV18 once TRBJ2-2
CASSSYITDREGETQYF TGTGCCAGCAGCTCATATATAACCGACAGGGAAGGGGAGACCCAGTACTTC TRBD1 TRBV11-2 many TRBJ2-5
CASSVDRQGASEQYF TGTGCCAGCAGCGTAGACCGACAGGGGGCCAGTGAGCAGTACTTC TRBD1 TRBV9 NA TRBJ2-7
CASSNGGSRAFF TGTGCCAGCAGCAACGGGGGATCTAGAGCTTTCTTT NA TRBV12-3/TRBV12-4 once TRBJ1-1
CASSVTSLPTRNEQFF TGTGCCAGTAGTGTAACTAGCCTCCCGACTAGGAATGAGCAGTTCTTC NA TRBV19 once TRBJ2-1
CASSLGTVPPNTEAFF TGTGCCAGCAGCCTTGGGACAGTTCCGCCGAACACTGAAGCTTTCTTT TRBD1 TRBV9 NA TRBJ1-1
CASSPPGQGFQDTEAFF TGTGCCAGCAGTCCGCCGGGACAGGGCTTTCAGGACACTGAAGCTTTCTTT TRBD1 TRBV28 once TRBJ1-1
CAISESGRNLEAFF TGTGCCATCAGTGAGTCAGGCAGGAACCTTGAAGCTTTCTTT NA TRBV10-3 NA TRBJ1-1
CASSPSRDRGPIGTEAFF TGTGCCAGCTCACCCTCCCGGGACAGGGGACCTATTGGCACTGAAGCTTTCTTT TRBD1 TRBV18 NA TRBJ1-1
CASSPSGGRSSGANVLTF TGTGCCAGCAGCCCCTCAGGGGGTAGAAGCTCTGGGGCCAACGTCCTGACTTTC TRBD1 TRBV3-1/TRBV3-2 NA TRBJ2-6
CASSRPGGERQYF TGTGCCAGCAGTCGACCCGGGGGGGAGCGACAGTACTTC TRBD2 TRBV12-3/TRBV12-4 NA TRBJ2-7
CASSPQGSLYEQYF TGTGCCAGCAGCCCCCAGGGGAGTTTATACGAGCAGTACTTC NA TRBV16 NA TRBJ2-7
CASSLDRVMWNEQFF TGTGCCAGCAGCTTAGATCGGGTTATGTGGAATGAGCAGTTCTTC NA TRBV11-2 NA TRBJ2-1
CASSQSGTYNSPLHF TGCGCCAGCAGCCAAAGCGGGACTTATAATTCACCCCTCCACTTT NA TRBV4-3 few TRBJ1-6
CASTTDRNRFSNQPQHF TGCGCCAGCACTACAGACAGGAACCGATTTAGCAATCAGCCCCAGCATTTT NA TRBV10-1 NA TRBJ1-5
CASSQDSGTRNYEQYF TGCGCCAGCAGCCAAGATAGCGGGACTAGGAACTACGAGCAGTACTTC TRBD2 TRBV4-3 NA TRBJ2-7
CASSFGDTQYF TGTGCCAGCAGTTTCGGTGATACGCAGTATTTT NA TRBV12-3/TRBV12-4 once TRBJ2-3
CASSPPDRSYRGGITDTQYF TGTGCCAGCAGCCCCCCCGACAGGTCCTACCGGGGGGGAATCACAGATACGCAGTATTTT TRBD2 TRBV5-5 NA TRBJ2-3